These T cell receptor beta chains were read from a single sample in a study of human T cells and chemical hapten exposure. MiXCR, run by TCRdb on the RACE reads, gives a single entry per CDR3 protein. The profile covers some 77,000 distinct CDR3 sequences, with about 9.3% appearing a single time and about 1.4% taken by the ten largest. Sequences were derived from whole blood, sampled in connection with sensitization to the hapten diphenylcyclopropenone (DPC). The receptors originated from a woman between 45 and 65 years old with alopecia areata. Some clones in this sample may be carry-over from other donors' samples. The CDR3 runs from the conserved cysteine through the conserved F or W. Each record gives: clone size, J gene, D gene, V gene, CDR3 protein, CDR3 DNA. D genes are given only for firm matches. Part of the rows lack a size; the others show once, few, many or a class for expanded clones.

many TRBJ2-5 . TRBV7-7 CASSASRGGETQYF TGTGCTAGCAGCGCGAGCAGGGGCGGGGAGACCCAGTACTTC
many TRBJ2-7 . TRBV20-1 CSARETTGTDYEQYF TGCAGTGCTAGAGAAACCACAGGGACGGACTACGAGCAGTACTTC
. TRBJ2-1 . TRBV30 CAWDGADSSYNEQFF TGTGCCTGGGACGGGGCGGACAGCTCCTACAATGAGCAGTTCTTC
. TRBJ2-2 . TRBV6-2/TRBV6-3 CASSRQANTGELFF TGTGCCAGCAGCCGTCAGGCGAACACCGGGGAGCTGTTTTTT
many TRBJ2-3 . TRBV5-5 CASSPVPDTQYF TGTGCCAGCAGCCCCGTTCCAGATACGCAGTATTTT
. TRBJ2-1 . TRBV11-3 CASSLHGYEQFF TGTGCCAGCAGCTTACACGGGTATGAGCAGTTCTTC
few TRBJ2-7 . TRBV12-3/TRBV12-4 CASSPETGRQYF TGTGCCAGCAGTCCCGAAACAGGGCGGCAGTACTTC
few TRBJ2-7 TRBD2 TRBV7-9 CASSPGLAGVEQYF TGTGCCAGCAGCCCGGGACTAGCGGGAGTCGAGCAGTACTTC
few TRBJ2-2 . TRBV9 CASSVGLTYTGELFF TGTGCCAGCAGCGTAGGACTAACGTACACCGGGGAGCTGTTTTTT
medium-sized TRBJ2-7 . TRBV7-6 CASSPPSGETYEQYF TGTGCCAGCAGCCCCCCCTCGGGGGAGACCTACGAGCAGTACTTC
few TRBJ2-1 TRBD2 TRBV4-3 CASSQGASGRAGYNEQFF TGCGCCAGCAGCCAAGGGGCTAGCGGGAGGGCTGGCTACAATGAGCAGTTCTTC
. TRBJ1-3 . TRBV30 CAWNPKATGNTIYF TGTGCCTGGAACCCAAAAGCGACTGGAAACACCATATATTTT
few TRBJ2-2 TRBD2 TRBV24-1 CATSAGLAGVAGELFF TGTGCCACCAGTGCCGGACTAGCGGGAGTTGCCGGGGAGCTGTTTTTT
many TRBJ2-1 TRBD2 TRBV9 CASSSSPRLAPNEQFF TGTGCCAGCAGCTCATCACCGAGACTAGCCCCGAATGAGCAGTTCTTC
. TRBJ2-3 . TRBV7-2 CASSLDPIAPSTDTQYF TGTGCCAGCAGCTTAGACCCCATAGCTCCTAGCACAGATACGCAGTATTTT
. TRBJ2-3 . TRBV11-2 CASSFGGRGTDTQYF TGTGCCAGCAGCTTCGGGGGGCGGGGCACAGATACGCAGTATTTT
many TRBJ2-7 TRBD1 TRBV20-1 CSADPGQGLEQYF TGCAGTGCTGACCCAGGACAGGGACTCGAGCAGTACTTC
. TRBJ2-1 TRBD2 TRBV20-1 CSAWSGREGLGEQFF TGCAGTGCCTGGTCCGGGCGGGAGGGCCTCGGTGAGCAGTTCTTC
few TRBJ2-7 TRBD1 TRBV5-1 CASSPPGQGYEQYF TGCGCCAGCAGTCCTCCGGGACAGGGTTACGAGCAGTACTTC
. TRBJ2-7 . TRBV18 CASSPSNSYSYEQYF TGTGCCAGCTCACCTTCGAACAGCTACTCCTACGAGCAGTACTTC
many TRBJ2-7 . TRBV29-1 CSVGGPGDYEQYF TGCAGCGTTGGGGGACCCGGGGACTACGAGCAGTACTTC
. TRBJ1-2 . TRBV24-1 CATSGPGANYGYTF TGTGCCACCAGTGGCCCGGGGGCCAACTATGGCTACACCTTC
many TRBJ1-1 . TRBV29-1 CSVVPSAEAFF TGCAGCGTTGTGCCTAGCGCTGAAGCTTTCTTT
. TRBJ2-3 . TRBV27 CASSGTGRGADTQYF TGTGCCAGCAGTGGGACAGGGCGGGGGGCAGATACGCAGTATTTT
few TRBJ2-5 TRBD2 TRBV7-6 CASSLGFDSGREEETQYF TGTGCCAGCAGCTTAGGATTTGATAGCGGGAGGGAAGAAGAGACCCAGTACTTC
many TRBJ2-1 TRBD2 TRBV11-2 CASRKGTSNEQFF TGTGCCAGCAGAAAGGGGACTAGCAACGAGCAGTTCTTC
. TRBJ1-5 . TRBV28 CVSSPSASQPQHF TGTGTCAGCAGCCCATCGGCCTCTCAGCCCCAGCATTTT
many TRBJ2-7 TRBD2 TRBV5-1 CASSHYPPGLAGMSYEQYF TGCGCCAGCAGCCATTATCCTCCGGGACTAGCGGGAATGTCCTACGAGCAGTACTTC
many TRBJ1-5 . TRBV21-1 CAIPGSYSNQPQHF TGTGCTATTCCAGGGTCCTATAGCAATCAGCCCCAGCATTTT
few TRBJ2-2 TRBD1 TRBV6-5 CASTRDSPRTGELFF TGTGCCAGCACTAGGGACAGCCCGCGGACCGGGGAGCTGTTTTTT
few TRBJ2-2 . TRBV6-5 CASSTTGLHTGELFF TGTGCCAGCAGCACAACGGGATTACACACCGGGGAGCTGTTTTTT
many TRBJ2-1 TRBD2 TRBV29-1 CSVVTSGRDNEQFF TGCAGCGTTGTAACTAGCGGGAGGGACAATGAGCAGTTCTTC
. TRBJ2-1 TRBD2 TRBV11-1 CASEAGGTYNEQFF TGTGCCAGCGAGGCGGGAGGGACTTACAATGAGCAGTTCTTC
. TRBJ2-3 TRBD2 TRBV3-1 CASGGGTNEDTQYF TGTGCCAGCGGAGGTGGGACTAATGAAGATACGCAGTATTTT
. TRBJ2-7 TRBD2 TRBV20-1 CSALLAGGPVTFYEQYF TGCAGTGCCTTACTAGCGGGAGGGCCCGTAACATTCTACGAGCAGTACTTC
. TRBJ1-5 . TRBV28 CASSPEKGSNQPQHF TGTGCCAGCAGTCCCGAGAAGGGGAGCAATCAGCCCCAGCATTTT
. TRBJ1-2 TRBD1 TRBV7-2 CASSYRDSYGYTF TGTGCCAGCAGCTACCGGGACAGCTATGGCTACACCTTC
. TRBJ1-2 . TRBV5-1 CASSLDRRNYGYTF TGCGCCAGCAGCTTGGATCGGCGGAACTATGGCTACACCTTC
few TRBJ1-1 TRBD1 TRBV5-1 CASGQGVNTEAFF TGCGCCAGTGGACAGGGGGTGAACACTGAAGCTTTCTTT